The following is a T cell receptor (beta chain) sequence with its context. Its antigen is unknown. The study ran its PCR with 60 Vbeta and 13 Jbeta primers. Only in-frame clones appear in the TCRdb table, and some are missing; sequencing was by immunoSEQ multiplex PCR. The sample includes 75,000 to 90,000 clones, more than 60% of them seen just once. This specimen comes from a study of cytomegalovirus exposure and HLA in healthy donors. Points from the study as a whole: The likely explanation for a cluster of highly shared sequence variants was sequencing artifact. V segments that were indistinguishable, TRBV6-2 and TRBV6-3 among them, were omitted from analysis. The authors confirmed in vitro that a few CMV-associated chains were specific for CMV antigens. With DRB1 most and HLA-C fewest, TCR association rates differed between HLA loci in a later analysis.

Trimming took off 1 base at V and 2 bases at J, with 13 bases between the two ends. Per the germline V gene, CDR1 is SQVTM and CDR2 is ANQGSEA. The CDR3 spans 15 residues. Specimen: PBMCs. The origin of this receptor is a human donor in good health. The V call is TRBV29-1, the J call TRBJ2-3; D is perhaps TRBD2 (5 bases). The CDR3 protein is CSVEGPRGITDTQYF. CDR3 DNA sequence: TGCAGCGTTGAAGGGCCCCGGGGTATCACAGATACGCAGTATTTT.